Each of the 11 T cell receptor beta chains below was sequenced from the same sample in a study of blood T cell repertoires in COVID-19. Sequencing used immunoSEQ multiplex PCR; TCRdb keeps in-frame clones, though not all of them. The sample has a few hundred thousand clones, 70% to 90% seen once. The sequenced material came from PBMCs or T cells enriched from blood (not recorded which). The receptor set was obtained from a middle-aged woman with acute COVID-19.

This clone was seen only once. The J gene is TRBJ2-2, the V gene TRBV19; TRBD1 might be the D (6 bases). V gave up 5 bases and J gave up 6 bases, with 10 bases separating them. There are 13 residues in the CDR3. In germline, CDR1 is LNHDA, CDR2 SQIVND (reference sequence). The chain's CDR3 is CASSQGTSGELFF. CDR3 nucleotides: TGTGCCAGTAGTCAGGGGACGTCCGGGGAGCTGTTTTTT.

CDR3 sequence (DNA): TGTGCCAGCAGCCCGACTAGCGGGGCGAACACCGGGGAGCTGTTTTTT. It translates to CASSPTSGANTGELFF. This chain connects TRBV7-2 to TRBJ2-2; the match to TRBD2 covers 11 bases. J gave up 0 bases and V 5 bases, and 2 bases lay outside the gene matches. CDR3 length: 16 amino acids. From germline, CDR1 is SGHTA and CDR2 FQGNSA.

The V and J genes are TRBV7-2 and TRBJ2-1, with 15 bases identical to TRBD2. The germline gives CDR1 SGHTA, CDR2 FQGNSA. The J segment lost 6 bases and the V segment lost 5 bases, leaving 8 bases of the junction unmatched. The CDR3 has 17 residues. DNA of the CDR3: TGTGCCAGCAGCCCTCGAGTGGGACTAGCGGGGGGCAATGAGCAGTTCTTC. Its translation: CASSPRVGLAGGNEQFF.

This chain uses TRBV5-8 with TRBJ1-2, with a possible D match to TRBD1 (5 bases). Germline assignment: CDR1 SGHTS and CDR2 YDEGEE. The V end was cut by 0 bases, the J end by 8 bases, with 8 bases between. The CDR3 has 12 amino acids. The CDR3: CASSLVTGGYTF. The CDR3 DNA sequence: TGTGCCAGCAGCTTGGTAACAGGCGGCTACACCTTC.

The CDR3 here is CATSSDSQSQRIYGYTF. The CDR3 DNA follows: TGTGCCACCAGCAGTGACAGTCAATCGCAACGGATCTATGGCTACACCTTC. V and J are TRBV15 and TRBJ1-2, with a possible D match to TRBD1 (5 bases). The CDR3 spans 17 residues. Germline V CDR1 and CDR2: LNHNV, YYDKDF (reference sequence). V was clipped by 3 bases and J by 4 bases, with 21 bases between them.

The chain is built from TRBV5-6 and TRBJ2-7; the match to TRBD2 covers 15 bases. J was trimmed by 0 bases and V by 3 bases; bases with no gene match: 7. This CDR3 comprises 18 residues. Germline V gene sequence: CDR1 SGHDT, CDR2 YYEEEE. CDR3 nucleotide sequence: TGTGCCAGCAGCTCGGGACTAGCGGGAGGCCACAGCTCCTACGAGCAGTACTTC. It translates to CASSSGLAGGHSSYEQYF. Full variable domain (outside the CDR3, taken from reference TRBV5-6 and TRBJ2-7): DAGVTQSPTHLIKTRGQQVTLRCSPKSGHDTVSWYQQALGQGPQFIFQYYEEEERQRGNFPDRFSGHQFPNYSSELNVNALLLGDSALYLCASSSGLAGGHSSYEQYFGPGTRLTVT.

This chain joins TRBV7-2 and TRBJ2-2; 9 bases align to TRBD2. The J segment lost 5 bases and the V segment lost 0 bases, leaving 10 bases of the junction unmatched. The germline V gene has CDR1 SGHTA and CDR2 FQGNSA. This CDR3 spans 18 amino acids. This CDR3 is CASSLAPAGGGGTGELFF. CDR3 nucleotide sequence: TGTGCCAGCAGCTTAGCCCCAGCGGGGGGCGGGGGGACCGGGGAGCTGTTTTTT.

The chain links TRBV28 to TRBJ2-5; 7 nucleotides line up with TRBD1. Trimming removed 8 bases from V and 2 bases from J; junction bases left unmatched: 11. The CDR3 runs to 15 residues. Per germline, CDR1 MDHEN and CDR2 SYDVKM. CDR3 sequence reads: CASSRRGQLQETQYF. The CDR3 DNA follows: TGTGCCAGCTCGAGACGGGGACAGCTACAAGAGACCCAGTACTTC.

The rearrangement uses TRBV5-1 and TRBJ2-2, with TRBD1 identical over 8 bases. CDR3 length equals 15 residues. From germline, CDR1 is SGHRS and CDR2 YFSETQ. The J segment lost 3 bases and the V segment lost 3 bases, leaving 4 bases of the junction unmatched. In nucleotides, the CDR3 is TGCGCCAGCAGCTACCCGGACAGGGACACCGGGGAGCTGTTTTTT. Translation: CASSYPDRDTGELFF.

The chain joins TRBV4-1 to TRBJ1-5; 9 bases map to TRBD1. With 2 bases clipped from V and 7 bases from J, the junction kept 15 bases outside the gene matches. Germline V gives CDR1 MGHRA, CDR2 YSYEKL. CDR3 length: 18 amino acids. CDR3 nucleotide sequence: TGCGCCAGCAGCCAATATACAGGGGGCGACCCGGGAAGCCAGCCCCAGCATTTT. Its protein product is CASSQYTGGDPGSQPQHF.

The chain carries TRBV14 and TRBJ2-7; 8 bases agree with TRBD2. V gave up 9 bases and J gave up 6 bases; unmatched junction bases: 10. This CDR3 is 13 amino acids long. CDR1 is SGHDN and CDR2 is FVKESK in the germline V gene. Here the CDR3 reads CASRRSAGGEQYF. CDR3 bases: TGTGCCAGTAGAAGGTCGGCGGGAGGCGAGCAGTACTTC.